The 13 T cell receptor beta chains below were found in one sample sequenced in a study of early T cells in non-severe SARS-CoV-2 infection (dated by TCRdb to the early 2020s). Receptor libraries were prepared by 5' RACE. Sequencing instrument: NextSeq 500. TCRdb reprocessed the public reads (quality trimming at Q25 with fastp, clone calling with MiXCR) and kept in-frame beta chains. Rows are unified per CDR3 protein, each entry keeping the most common DNA and genes. The sample table records 40,000 to 50,000 distinct CDR3 sequences; more than 9% of these occur just once. 21% of the sample is in the top ten clones. Material: whole blood. The receptor set was obtained from an adult who was a healthcare worker with PCR-confirmed SARS-CoV-2 infection or an uninfected control (not recorded which).

The sample holds a few counts of this clonotype. This chain links TRBV29-1 with TRBJ1-1; tentative D call: TRBD1 (6 bases). Trimming shortened V by 4 bases and J by 1 base, and 13 bases separated the two germline ends. The CDR3 runs 14 residues. Per the germline V gene, CDR1 is SQVTM and CDR2 is ANQGSEA. CDR3: CSVVGDMGNTEAFF. The CDR3 coding sequence is TGCAGCGTTGTAGGGGACATGGGGAACACTGAAGCTTTCTTT.

At least ten counts were recorded for this clonotype. The chain uses TRBV24-1 and TRBJ2-2; 12 positions match TRBD2. Trimming took 7 bases from V and 5 from J; bases not matched to a gene: 4. CDR3 length: 15 amino acids. CDR1 and CDR2 (germline): KGHDR, SFDVKD. DNA of the CDR3: TGTGCCACCAGGACTAGCGGGAGTAGGACCGGGGAGCTGTTTTTT. Its protein product is CATRTSGSRTGELFF.

This clonotype was seen at least ten times. The chain couples TRBV9 to TRBJ2-1; unclear D gene. CDR1 and CDR2 from the germline V gene are SGDLS and YYNGEE. Trimming shortened V by 0 bases and J by 0 bases, and 10 bases separated the two germline ends. The CDR3 spans 16 residues. Written as DNA, the CDR3 is TGTGCCAGCAGCGTAGATTTGTGGAGCTCCTACAATGAGCAGTTCTTC. It specifies CASSVDLWSSYNEQFF.

This clonotype was detected a few times. The rearrangement joins TRBV2 to TRBJ2-7, with D possibly TRBD2 on 5 matching bases. V was cut by 8 bases and J by 0 bases, with 8 bases left in between. Germline CDR1 SNHLY, CDR2 FYNNEI. This CDR3 is 12 amino acids long. CDR3: CASGESSYEQYF. The CDR3 DNA is TGTGCCAGCGGGGAGAGCTCCTACGAGCAGTACTTC. Together with reference TRBV2 and TRBJ2-7, the CDR3 gives the full variable domain: EPEVTQTPSHQVTQMGQEVILRCVPISNHLYFYWYRQILGQKVEFLVSFYNNEISEKSEIFDDQFSVERPDGSNFTLKIRSTKLEDSAMYFCASGESSYEQYFGPGTRLTVT.

In its sample, this clonotype was seen many times. The chain couples TRBV7-2 to TRBJ1-5, with a tentative D call TRBD1 (5 bases). CDR1 is SGHTA and CDR2 is FQGNSA in the germline V gene. The CDR3 length is 16 residues. V dropped 1 base and J dropped 5 bases, with 15 bases sitting between them. This CDR3 reads CASSLELSGRYQPQHF. The CDR3 DNA reads as TGTGCCAGCAGCTTAGAACTGTCAGGGAGGTATCAGCCCCAGCATTTT.

This clonotype is deemed medium-sized. This rearrangement joins TRBV12-3 or TRBV12-4 to TRBJ1-1, with TRBD1 identical over 7 bases. This CDR3 region has 14 residues. The V and J ends lost 6 bases and 5 bases, in that order; junction bases with no gene match: 9. The CDR3 here is CASSGHRGRTEAFF. The DNA of the CDR3 is TGTGCCAGCAGCGGACACAGGGGCCGGACTGAAGCTTTCTTT.

The table lists this clonotype with many counts. V and J are TRBV28 and TRBJ1-2, with D tentatively TRBD1 (6 bases). CDR3 length: 16 residues. V was clipped by 5 bases and J by 4 bases, with 20 bases between them. CDR1 is MDHEN, CDR2 SYDVKM, per germline. The CDR3 protein is CASSPADKVRGYGYTF. CDR3 nucleotides: TGTGCCAGCAGTCCGGCTGACAAAGTCAGGGGCTATGGCTACACCTTC.

This clonotype occurred many times. The V gene is TRBV10-3, the J gene TRBJ1-1; no definite D call. CDR1 is ENHRY and CDR2 is SYGVKD in the germline V gene. CDR3 length equals 11 residues. Trimming cost V 0 bases and J 8 bases, with 4 bases left between them. The CDR3 sequence: CAISESQEAFF. The DNA for the CDR3 is TGTGCCATCAGTGAGTCCCAAGAAGCTTTCTTT.

This clonotype was seen at least ten times. This rearrangement joins TRBV6-6 to TRBJ2-4; D not resolved. This CDR3 is built from 16 residues. The germline V and J ends were trimmed by 6 bases and 0 bases, with 15 bases remaining between them. Germline V gene lookup returns CDR1 MNHNY and CDR2 SVGAGI (reference sequence). The CDR3 bases are TGTGCCAGCAGCGCCTCCGCTGATCTAGCCAAAAACATTCAGTACTTC. Residues: CASSASADLAKNIQYF.

This clonotype appeared a few times. The rearrangement joins TRBV6-5 to TRBJ2-7, with D perhaps being TRBD1 or TRBD2 (5 bases each). The length of the CDR3 is 14 residues. With 6 bases removed from V and 0 bases from J, the gap between germline ends came to 12 bases. Germline CDR1 reads MNHEY; CDR2 reads SVGAGI. The CDR3 DNA sequence: TGTGCCAGCAGCCGGGGCTGGGACTCCTACGAGCAGTACTTC. Protein product: CASSRGWDSYEQYF.

This clonotype came up many times. This chain uses TRBV27 with TRBJ2-7, with D perhaps TRBD2 (6 bases). The length of the CDR3 is 15 residues. The V gene lost 5 bases and the J gene lost 2 bases, with 16 bases spanning the gap. Germline loops: CDR1 MNHEY, CDR2 SMNVEV (reference sequence). This CDR3 reads CASSRYSLATYEQYF. As DNA, the CDR3 is TGTGCCAGCAGTCGTTACTCACTAGCTACCTACGAGCAGTACTTC.

Ten or more counts support this clonotype. The chain carries TRBV4-1 and TRBJ2-5; no reliable D call. Per the germline V gene, CDR1 is MGHRA and CDR2 is YSYEKL. Trimming removed 0 bases at V and 5 bases at J, with 10 bases between. The CDR3 loop spans 14 amino acids. Here the CDR3 reads CASSQDIQSETQYF. DNA for the CDR3: TGCGCCAGCAGCCAAGACATACAGTCGGAGACCCAGTACTTC.

The chain combines TRBV20-1 with TRBJ2-7, with D perhaps TRBD2 (6 bases). The V gene lost 1 base and the J gene lost 8 bases, with 12 bases spanning the gap. Germline CDR1 DFQATT, CDR2 SNEGSKA (reference sequence). The CDR3 runs to 12 residues. The CDR3 protein is CSARVRGGKQYF. The DNA for the CDR3 is TGCAGTGCTAGAGTTCGGGGCGGGAAGCAGTACTTC.